This passage covers 3 T cell receptor beta chains from one sample sequenced in a study of sequential checkpoint blockade in melanoma. Generated by immunoSEQ multiplex PCR, the TCRdb table keeps only in-frame clones and is missing some. The sample consists of about 40,000 clones, roughly 90% of them appearing once. Indicated treatment: randomized to nivolumab then ipilimumab (arm A) or the reverse (arm B). Sample: CD8+ T cells sorted from blood (inferred from file names), taken from a patient given nivolumab and ipilimumab in sequence. Receptor source: a human donor with melanoma.

The gene calls are TRBV29-1 and TRBJ1-2; D gene uncertain. Germline V gives CDR1 SQVTM, CDR2 ANQGSEA. V lost 0 bases and J lost 5, with 16 bases in between. This CDR3 has 15 amino acids. The CDR3 nucleotides are TGCAGCGTTGAAGACCGGGTAGGAACTCGTTATGGCTACACCTTC. This translates into CSVEDRVGTRYGYTF.

CDR3 in amino acids: CASSPGGVQETQYF. In DNA form, the CDR3 reads TGTGCCAGCAGCCCTGGAGGGGTCCAAGAGACCCAGTACTTC. The chain combines TRBV6-5 with TRBJ2-5; perhaps TRBD2 as D (6 bases). Germline loops: CDR1 MNHEY, CDR2 SVGAGI. This CDR3 spans 14 amino acids. Trimming removed 6 bases from V and 1 base from J, with 12 bases in between.

The chain has TRBV27 and TRBJ2-7, with 8 bases aligning to TRBD2. The ends lost 3 bases at V and 3 bases at J; junction bases unmatched: 4. CDR3 length equals 14 residues. CDR1 is MNHEY and CDR2 is SMNVEV in the germline V gene (reference sequence). CDR3 nucleotide sequence: TGTGCCAGCAGTTTGGGACTAGGATACTACGAGCAGTACGTC. Translation gives CASSLGLGYYEQYV.